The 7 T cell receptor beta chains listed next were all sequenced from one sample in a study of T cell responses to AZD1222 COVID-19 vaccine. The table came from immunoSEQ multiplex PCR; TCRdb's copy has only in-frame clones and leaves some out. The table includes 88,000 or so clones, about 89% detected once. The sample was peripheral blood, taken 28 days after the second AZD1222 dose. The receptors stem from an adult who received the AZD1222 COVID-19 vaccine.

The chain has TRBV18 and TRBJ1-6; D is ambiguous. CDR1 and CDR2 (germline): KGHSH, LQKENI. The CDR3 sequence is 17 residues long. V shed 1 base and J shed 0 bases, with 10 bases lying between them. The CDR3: CASSPQDPSSYNSPLHF. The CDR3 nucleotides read TGTGCCAGCTCACCACAGGACCCGAGCTCCTATAATTCACCCCTCCACTTT.

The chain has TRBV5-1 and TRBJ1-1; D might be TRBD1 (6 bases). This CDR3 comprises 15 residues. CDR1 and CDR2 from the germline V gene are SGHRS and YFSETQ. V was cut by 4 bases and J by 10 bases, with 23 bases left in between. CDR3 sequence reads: CASSTGERGAVGAFF. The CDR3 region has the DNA TGCGCCAGCAGCACGGGGGAGCGGGGGGCAGTCGGAGCTTTCTTT.

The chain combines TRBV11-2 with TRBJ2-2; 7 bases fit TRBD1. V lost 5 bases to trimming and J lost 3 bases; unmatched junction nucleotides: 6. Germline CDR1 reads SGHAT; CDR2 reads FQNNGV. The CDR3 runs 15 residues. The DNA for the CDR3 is TGTGCCAGCAGCCAACGACAGGGAGACACCGGGGAGCTGTTTTTT. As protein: CASSQRQGDTGELFF.

The CDR3 is CASRLQGTGELFF. DNA for the CDR3: TGTGCCAGCAGACTCCAAGGCACCGGGGAGCTGTTTTTT. The chain employs TRBV7-2 and TRBJ2-2; no clear D gene. The V end was cut by 6 bases, the J end by 4 bases, with 9 bases between. In germline, CDR1 is SGHTA, CDR2 FQGNSA. This CDR3 has 13 residues.

For the CDR3, the DNA is TGTGCCAGCAGCGGCAGTCTGGCAGATACGCAGTATTTT. Protein product: CASSGSLADTQYF. The chain couples TRBV7-2 to TRBJ2-3; D gene unclear. The CDR3 has 13 amino acids. CDR1 is SGHTA, CDR2 FQGNSA, per germline. Trimming took off 5 bases at V and 4 bases at J, with 10 bases between the two ends. Complete variable domain (other parts from reference TRBV7-2 and TRBJ2-3): GAGVSQSPSNKVTEKGKDVELRCDPISGHTALYWYRQSLGQGLEFLIYFQGNSAPDKSGLPSDRFSAERTGGSVSTLTIQRTQQEDSAVYLCASSGSLADTQYFGPGTRLTVL.

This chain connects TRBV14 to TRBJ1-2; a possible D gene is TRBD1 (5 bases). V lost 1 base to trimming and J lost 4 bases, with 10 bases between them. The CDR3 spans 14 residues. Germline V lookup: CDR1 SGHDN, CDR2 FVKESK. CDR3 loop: CASSQGKGVYGYTF. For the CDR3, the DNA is TGTGCCAGCAGCCAAGGGAAAGGGGTCTATGGCTACACCTTC.

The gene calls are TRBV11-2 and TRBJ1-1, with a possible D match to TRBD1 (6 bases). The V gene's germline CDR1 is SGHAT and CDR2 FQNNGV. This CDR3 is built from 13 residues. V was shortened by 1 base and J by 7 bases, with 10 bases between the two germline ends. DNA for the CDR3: TGTGCCAGCAGCTTAGGGACAGAGAATGAAGCTTTCTTT. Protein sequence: CASSLGTENEAFF.